This T cell receptor (beta chain) was sequenced for a study of cytomegalovirus exposure and HLA in healthy donors. Both 60 Vbeta primers and 13 Jbeta primers went into the PCR. Sequencing used immunoSEQ multiplex PCR; TCRdb keeps in-frame clones, though not all of them. The profile shows about 190,000 clones, roughly 80% of them singletons. To note about this clone: At one end, the junction sequence differs from germline, possibly due to a read error.

In germline, CDR1 is SEHNR, CDR2 FQNEAQ (reference sequence). CDR3 length: 18 residues. The chain is built from TRBV7-9 and TRBJ2-3; D may be TRBD2 (5 bases). This receptor was obtained from a man between 50 and 59 years old in good health and CMV-seronegative. Sequenced: PBMCs. The DNA of the CDR3 is TGTTCCAGCAGCTCGGCCGCTAGCTATCTCCGCCCTACAGATACGCAGTATTTT. Its protein product is CSSSSAASYLRPTDTQYF. The full variable domain, rest sourced from reference TRBV7-9 and TRBJ2-3, is DTGVSQNPRHKITKRGQNVTFRCDPISEHNRLYWYRQTLGQGPEFLTYFQNEAQLEKSRLLSDRFSAERPKGSFSTLEIQRTEQGDSAMYLCSSSSAASYLRPTDTQYFGPGTRLTVL.